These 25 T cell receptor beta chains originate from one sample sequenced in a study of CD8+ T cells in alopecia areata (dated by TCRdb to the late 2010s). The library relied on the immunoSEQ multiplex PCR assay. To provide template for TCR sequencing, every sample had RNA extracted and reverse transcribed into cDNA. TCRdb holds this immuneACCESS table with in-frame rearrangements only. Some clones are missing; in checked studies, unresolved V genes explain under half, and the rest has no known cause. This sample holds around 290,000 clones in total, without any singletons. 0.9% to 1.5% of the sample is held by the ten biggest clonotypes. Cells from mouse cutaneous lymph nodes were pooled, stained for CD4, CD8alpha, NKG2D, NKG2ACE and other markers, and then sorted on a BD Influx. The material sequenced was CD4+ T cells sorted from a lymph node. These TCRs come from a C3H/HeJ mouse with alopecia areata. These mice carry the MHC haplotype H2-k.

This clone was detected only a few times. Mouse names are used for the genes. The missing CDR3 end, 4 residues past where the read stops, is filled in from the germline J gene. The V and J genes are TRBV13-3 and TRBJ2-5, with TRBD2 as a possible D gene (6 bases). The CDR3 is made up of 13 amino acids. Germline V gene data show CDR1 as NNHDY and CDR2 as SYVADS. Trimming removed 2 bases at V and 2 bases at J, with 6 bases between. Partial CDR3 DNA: TGTGCCAGCAGTGAGGGGGGCCAAGAC. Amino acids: CASSEGGQD. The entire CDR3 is CASSEGGQDTQYF.

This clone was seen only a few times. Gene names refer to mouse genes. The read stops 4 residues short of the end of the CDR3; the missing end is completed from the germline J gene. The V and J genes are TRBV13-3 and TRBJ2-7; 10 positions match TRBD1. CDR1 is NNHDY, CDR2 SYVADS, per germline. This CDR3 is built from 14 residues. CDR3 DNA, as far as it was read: TGTGCCAGCAGTGCGGACAGGGGGTTTCAT. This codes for CASSADRGFH. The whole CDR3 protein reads CASSADRGFHEQYF.

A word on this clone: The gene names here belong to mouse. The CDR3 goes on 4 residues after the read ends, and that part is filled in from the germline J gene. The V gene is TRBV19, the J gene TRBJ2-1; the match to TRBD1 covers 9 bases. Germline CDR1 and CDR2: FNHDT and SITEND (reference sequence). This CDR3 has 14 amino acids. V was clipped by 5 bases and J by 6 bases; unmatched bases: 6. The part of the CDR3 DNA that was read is TGTGCCAGCAGCCCACAGGGGGCGCGTGCT. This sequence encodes CASSPQGARA. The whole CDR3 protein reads CASSPQGARAEQFF.

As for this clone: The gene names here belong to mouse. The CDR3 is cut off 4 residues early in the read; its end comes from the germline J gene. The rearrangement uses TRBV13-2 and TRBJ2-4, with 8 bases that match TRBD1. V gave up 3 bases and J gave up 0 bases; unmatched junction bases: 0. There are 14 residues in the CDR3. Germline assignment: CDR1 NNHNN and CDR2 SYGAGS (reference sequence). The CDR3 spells CASGGQGSQNTLYF. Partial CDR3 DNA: TGTGCCAGCGGTGGACAGGGGAGTCAAAAC.

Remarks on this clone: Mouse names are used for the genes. Incomplete CDR3 DNA: TGTGCCAGCGGTGAGCCAGGGGGCAACACCGGG. Translated: CASGEPGGNTG. The entire CDR3 protein reads CASGEPGGNTGQLYF. The genes are TRBV13-2 and TRBJ2-2, with 8 bases fitting TRBD1. The observed sequence ends 4 residues before the CDR3 terminus, with the missing tail filled in from the germline J gene. The CDR3 is made up of 15 amino acids. From germline, CDR1 is NNHNN and CDR2 SYGAGS (reference sequence). Losses at the gene ends were 2 bases for V and 2 bases for J; bases not matched to a gene: 2.

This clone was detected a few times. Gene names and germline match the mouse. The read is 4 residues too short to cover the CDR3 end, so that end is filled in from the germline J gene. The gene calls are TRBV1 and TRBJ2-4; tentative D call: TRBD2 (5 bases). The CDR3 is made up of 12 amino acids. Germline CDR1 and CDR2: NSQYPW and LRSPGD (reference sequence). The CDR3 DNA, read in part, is TGCACCTGCAGTGCAGTGGGGAAC. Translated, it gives CTCSAVGN. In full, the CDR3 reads CTCSAVGNTLYF.

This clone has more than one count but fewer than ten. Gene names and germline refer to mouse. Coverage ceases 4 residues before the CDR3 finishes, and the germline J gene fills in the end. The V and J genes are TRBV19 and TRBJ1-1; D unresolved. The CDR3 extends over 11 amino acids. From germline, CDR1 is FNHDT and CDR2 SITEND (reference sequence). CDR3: CASSIPEEVFF. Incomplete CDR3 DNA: TGTGCCAGCAGTATACCAGAA.

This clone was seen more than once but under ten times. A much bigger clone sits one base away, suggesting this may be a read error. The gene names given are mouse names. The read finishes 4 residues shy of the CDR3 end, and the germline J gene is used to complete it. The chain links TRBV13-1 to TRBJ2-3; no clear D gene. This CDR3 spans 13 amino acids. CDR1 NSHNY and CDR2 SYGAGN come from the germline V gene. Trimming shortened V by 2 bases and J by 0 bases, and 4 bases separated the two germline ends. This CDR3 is CASSDHSAETLYF. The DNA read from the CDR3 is TGTGCCAGCAGTGACCATAGTGCAGAA.

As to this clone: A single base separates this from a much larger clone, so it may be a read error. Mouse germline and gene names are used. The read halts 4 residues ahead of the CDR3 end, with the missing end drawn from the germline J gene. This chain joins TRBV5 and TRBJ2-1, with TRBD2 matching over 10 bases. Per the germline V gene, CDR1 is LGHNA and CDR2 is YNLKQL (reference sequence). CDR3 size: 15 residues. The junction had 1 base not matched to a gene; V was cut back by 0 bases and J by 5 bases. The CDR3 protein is CASSQDWGGNAEQFF. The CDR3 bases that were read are TGTGCCAGCAGCCAAGACTGGGGGGGCAATGCT.

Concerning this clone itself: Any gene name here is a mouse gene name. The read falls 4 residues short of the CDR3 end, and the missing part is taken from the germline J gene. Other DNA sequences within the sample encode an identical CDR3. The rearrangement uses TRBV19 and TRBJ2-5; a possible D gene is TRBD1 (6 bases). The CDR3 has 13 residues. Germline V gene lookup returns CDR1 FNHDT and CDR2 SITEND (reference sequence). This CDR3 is CASSPTGRDTQYF. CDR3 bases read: TGTGCCAGCAGTCCCACAGGGAGAGAC.

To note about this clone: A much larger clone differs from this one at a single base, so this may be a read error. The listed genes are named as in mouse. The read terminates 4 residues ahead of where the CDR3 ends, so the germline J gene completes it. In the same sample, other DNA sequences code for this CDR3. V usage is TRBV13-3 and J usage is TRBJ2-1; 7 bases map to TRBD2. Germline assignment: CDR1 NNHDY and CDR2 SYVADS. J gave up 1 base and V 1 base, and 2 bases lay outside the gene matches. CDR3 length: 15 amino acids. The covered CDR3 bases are TGTGCCAGCAGTGATCGGGGGGGGAACTATGCT. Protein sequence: CASSDRGGNYA. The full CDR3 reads CASSDRGGNYAEQFF.

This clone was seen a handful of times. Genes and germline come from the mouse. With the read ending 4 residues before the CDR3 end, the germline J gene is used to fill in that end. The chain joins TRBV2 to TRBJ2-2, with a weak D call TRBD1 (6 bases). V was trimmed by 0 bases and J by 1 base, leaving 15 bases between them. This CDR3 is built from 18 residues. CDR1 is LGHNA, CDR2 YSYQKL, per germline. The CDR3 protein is CASSQDFRGTKNTGQLYF. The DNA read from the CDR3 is TGTGCCAGCAGCCAAGATTTCCGGGGGACAAAAAACACCGGG.

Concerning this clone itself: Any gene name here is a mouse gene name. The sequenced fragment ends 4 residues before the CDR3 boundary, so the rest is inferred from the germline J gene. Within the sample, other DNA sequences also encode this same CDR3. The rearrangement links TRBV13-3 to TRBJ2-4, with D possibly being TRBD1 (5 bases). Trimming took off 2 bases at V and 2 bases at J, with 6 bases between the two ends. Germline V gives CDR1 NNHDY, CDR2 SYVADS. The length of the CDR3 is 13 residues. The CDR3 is CASSDRVQNTLYF. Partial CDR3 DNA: TGTGCCAGCAGTGACAGGGTTCAAAAC. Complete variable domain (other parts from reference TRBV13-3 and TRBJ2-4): EAAVTQSPRSKVAVTGGKVTLSCHQTNNHDYMYWYRQDTGHGLRLIHYSYVADSTEKGDIPDGYKASRPSQENFSLILELASLSQTAVYFCASSDRVQNTLYFGAGTRLSVL.

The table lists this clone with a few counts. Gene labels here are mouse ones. The DNA read from the CDR3 is TGTGCCTGGAGTCTAGTGGGGGGAAACACA. Translation: CAWSLVGGNT. The full-length CDR3 reads as CAWSLVGGNTEVFF. The chain uses TRBV31 and TRBJ1-1; perhaps TRBD1 as D (5 bases). The CDR3 extends 4 residues past the end of the read, so its final part is completed from the germline J gene. Germline-derived CDR1 and CDR2 are GKSSPN and SITVG. Deletions cut 0 bases from V and 1 base from J, with 9 bases between. This CDR3 contains 14 residues.

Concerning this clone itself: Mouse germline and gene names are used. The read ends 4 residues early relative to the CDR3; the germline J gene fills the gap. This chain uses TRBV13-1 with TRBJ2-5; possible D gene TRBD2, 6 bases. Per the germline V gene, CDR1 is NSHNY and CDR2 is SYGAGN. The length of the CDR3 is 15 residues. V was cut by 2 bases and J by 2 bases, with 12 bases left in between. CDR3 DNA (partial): TGTGCCAGCAGTGAGGCCCGTGGGGGCCAAGAC. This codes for CASSEARGGQD. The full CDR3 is CASSEARGGQDTQYF.

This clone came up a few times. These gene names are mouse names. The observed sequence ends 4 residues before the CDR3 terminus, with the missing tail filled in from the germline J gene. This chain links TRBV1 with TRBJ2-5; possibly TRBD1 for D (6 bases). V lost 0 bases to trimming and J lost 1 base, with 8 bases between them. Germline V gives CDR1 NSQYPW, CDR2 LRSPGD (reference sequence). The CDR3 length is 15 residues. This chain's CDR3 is CTCSADQGYQDTQYF. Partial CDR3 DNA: TGCACCTGCAGTGCAGATCAGGGGTACCAAGAC.

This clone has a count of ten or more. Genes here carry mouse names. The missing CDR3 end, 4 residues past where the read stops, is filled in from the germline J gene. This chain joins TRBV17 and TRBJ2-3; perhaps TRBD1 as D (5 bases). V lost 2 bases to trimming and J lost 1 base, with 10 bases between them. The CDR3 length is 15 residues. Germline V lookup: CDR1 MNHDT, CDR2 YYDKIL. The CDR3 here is CASSRRGMGAETLYF. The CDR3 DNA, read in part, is TGTGCTAGCAGTAGAAGGGGAATGGGTGCAGAA.

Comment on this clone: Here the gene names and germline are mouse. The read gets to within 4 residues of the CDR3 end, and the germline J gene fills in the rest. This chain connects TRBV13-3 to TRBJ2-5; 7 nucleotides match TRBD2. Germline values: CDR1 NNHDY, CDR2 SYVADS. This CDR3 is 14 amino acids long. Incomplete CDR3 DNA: TGTGCCAGCAGTGTAAGGCTGGGGGAAGAC. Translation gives CASSVRLGED. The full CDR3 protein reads CASSVRLGEDTQYF.

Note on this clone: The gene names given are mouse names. The CDR3 region is CASSQEPGQGTEVFF. Partial CDR3 DNA: TGTGCCAGCAGCCAAGAACCGGGACAGGGCACA. The chain joins TRBV5 to TRBJ1-1; 9 bases are shared with TRBD1. Sequencing ends 4 residues short of the CDR3 end; the germline J gene provides the rest. This CDR3 comprises 15 residues. V was pared by 0 bases and J by 4 bases, with 3 bases of the junction left unmatched. Looked up from germline, CDR1 is LGHNA and CDR2 is YNLKQL (reference sequence).

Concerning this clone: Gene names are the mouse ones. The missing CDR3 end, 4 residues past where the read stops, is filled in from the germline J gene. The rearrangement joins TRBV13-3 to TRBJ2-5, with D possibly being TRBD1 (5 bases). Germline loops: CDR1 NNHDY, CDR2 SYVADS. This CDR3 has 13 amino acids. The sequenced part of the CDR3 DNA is TGTGCCAGCAGTGACAGGGAATGGGAC. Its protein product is CASSDREWD. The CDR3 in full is CASSDREWDTQYF.

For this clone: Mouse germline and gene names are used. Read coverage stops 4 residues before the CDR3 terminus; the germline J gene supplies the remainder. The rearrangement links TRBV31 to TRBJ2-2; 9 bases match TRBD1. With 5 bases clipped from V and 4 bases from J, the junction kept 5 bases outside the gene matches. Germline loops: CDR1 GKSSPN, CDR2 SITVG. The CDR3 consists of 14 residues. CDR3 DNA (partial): TGTGCCTGGGGGGACAGGGCAGGCACCGGG. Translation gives CAWGDRAGTG. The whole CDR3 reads CAWGDRAGTGQLYF.

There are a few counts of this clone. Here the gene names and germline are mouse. The chain's CDR3 is CTCSAGTGVNSDYTF. CDR3 DNA (partial): TGCACCTGCAGTGCAGGGACAGGGGTTAACTCC. The chain uses TRBV1 and TRBJ1-2; 9 bases are a match to TRBD1. The read terminates 4 residues before the CDR3 end, so the remaining end is supplied by the germline J gene. CDR1 and CDR2 from the germline V gene are NSQYPW and LRSPGD (reference sequence). The junction had 2 bases not matched to a gene; V was cut back by 1 base and J by 2 bases. This CDR3 has 15 amino acids.

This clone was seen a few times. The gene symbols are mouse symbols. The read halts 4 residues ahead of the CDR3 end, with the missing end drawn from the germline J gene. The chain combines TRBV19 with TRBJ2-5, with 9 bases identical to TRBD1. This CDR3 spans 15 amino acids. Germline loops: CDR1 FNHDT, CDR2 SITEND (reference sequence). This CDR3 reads CASSEMGQGGDTQYF. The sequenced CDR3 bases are TGTGCCAGCAGTGAAATGGGACAGGGAGGAGAC.

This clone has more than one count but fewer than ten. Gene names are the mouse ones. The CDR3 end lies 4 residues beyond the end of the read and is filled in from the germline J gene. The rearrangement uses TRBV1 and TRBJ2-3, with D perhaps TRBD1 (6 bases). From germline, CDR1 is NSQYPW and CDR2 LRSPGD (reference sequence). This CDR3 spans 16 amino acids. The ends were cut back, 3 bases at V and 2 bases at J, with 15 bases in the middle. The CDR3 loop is CTCSAHFPGDAETLYF. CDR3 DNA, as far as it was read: TGCACCTGCAGTGCCCATTTCCCAGGGGATGCAGAA. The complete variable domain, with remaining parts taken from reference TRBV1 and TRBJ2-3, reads VTLLEQNPRWRLVPRGQAVNLRCILKNSQYPWMSWYQQDLQKQLQWLFTLRSPGDKEVKSLPGADYLATRVTDTELRLQVANMSQGRTLYCTCSAHFPGDAETLYFGSGTRLTVL.

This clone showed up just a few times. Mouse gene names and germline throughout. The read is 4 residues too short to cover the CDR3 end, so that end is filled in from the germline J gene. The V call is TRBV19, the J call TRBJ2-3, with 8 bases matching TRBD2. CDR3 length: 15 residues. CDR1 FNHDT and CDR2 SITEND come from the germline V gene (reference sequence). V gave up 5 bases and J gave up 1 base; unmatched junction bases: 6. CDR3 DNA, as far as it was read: TGTGCCAGCAGAGTCCCGACTGGGGGTGCAGAA. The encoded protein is CASRVPTGGAE. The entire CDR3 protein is CASRVPTGGAETLYF.